These 24 T cell receptor beta chains originate from one sample sequenced in a study of regulatory T cells in long-lasting Graves disease. As for time point: newly diagnosed GD, antithyroid drugs for less than 3 months. Extracted PBMC RNA gave rise to the TCR library. According to the study, TCR beta libraries were built with iRepertoire HTBI primers and CDR3-region Arm-PCR. TCRdb called the multiplex PCR reads again in MiXCR, with one record for every CDR3 protein. The sample includes a few hundred thousand distinct CDR3 sequences, roughly 15% seen only once; the top ten take under 30%. These data are also associated with another study on T cells in Graves' hyperthyroidism and ophthalmopathy.

The sequences come from peripheral blood mononuclear cells (PBMCs), collected at new diagnosis, from a patient treated with antithyroid drugs. Receptors were obtained from a woman aged 18-29 years with Graves disease.

This clonotype came up a few times. The chain carries TRBV7-6 and TRBJ2-1; unclear D gene. The V end lost 5 bases, the J end lost 4 bases, and 15 bases lay between the germline ends. The length of the CDR3 is 15 residues. CDR1 and CDR2 (germline): SGHVS, FNYEAQ. The CDR3 here is CASSLDFSNYNEQFF. CDR3 DNA sequence: TGTGCCAGCAGCCTTGACTTTTCAAATTACAATGAGCAGTTCTTC.

This clonotype was seen many times. The rearrangement joins TRBV10-2 to TRBJ2-7, with 9 bases identical to TRBD2. Per the germline V gene, CDR1 is WSHSY and CDR2 is SAAADI. Trimming at V came to 5 bases and at J to 4 bases, leaving 6 bases not matched to a gene. This CDR3 spans 14 amino acids. This CDR3 reads CASSFSGRSYEQYF. DNA for the CDR3: TGCGCCAGCAGTTTCAGCGGGAGGAGTTACGAGCAGTACTTC.

This clonotype came up many times. This rearrangement joins TRBV28 to TRBJ2-3; D not resolved. V lost 3 bases to trimming and J lost 2 bases, with 12 bases between them. CDR3 length equals 15 residues. Germline V gene sequence: CDR1 MDHEN, CDR2 SYDVKM. CDR3 in amino acids: CASSLRLSDTDTQYF. The CDR3 nucleotides read TGTGCCAGCAGTTTGCGCCTATCGGACACAGATACGCAGTATTTT. Drawing the rest from reference TRBV28 and TRBJ2-3, the complete variable domain is DVKVTQSSRYLVKRTGEKVFLECVQDMDHENMFWYRQDPGLGLRLIYFSYDVKMKEKGDIPEGYSVSREKKERFSLILESASTNQTSMYLCASSLRLSDTDTQYFGPGTRLTVL.

The table lists this clonotype with many counts. The chain carries TRBV9 and TRBJ2-5; TRBD2 matches at 11 bases. This CDR3 region has 15 residues. The germline V gene encodes CDR1 SGDLS and CDR2 YYNGEE. The trim removed 4 bases at V and 3 bases at J, leaving 5 bases unmatched. In DNA form, the CDR3 reads TGTGCCAGCAGCCTCACTAGCGGGAGTAAAGAGACCCAGTACTTC. Encoded protein: CASSLTSGSKETQYF.

A remark on this clonotype: This may come from a read error, since a much larger clone is one base off. The chain has TRBV6-1 and TRBJ2-1; 9 bases line up with TRBD2. V lost 10 bases and J lost 9; bases outside the gene matches: 13. Per germline, CDR1 MNHNS and CDR2 SASEGT. The CDR3 sequence is 14 residues long. The DNA for the CDR3 is TGTGCCACCCGGGTTAGCGGGAGTATCCTTGAGCAGTTCTTC. Translated: CATRVSGSILEQFF.

This clonotype was seen ten or more times. This chain links TRBV2 with TRBJ2-5; 7 nucleotides line up with TRBD2. Germline V gene lookup returns CDR1 SNHLY and CDR2 FYNNEI. CDR3 size: 13 residues. After removal of 5 bases from V and 5 bases from J, the junction contained 5 bases not matched to a gene. The CDR3 DNA is TGTGCCAGCAGTCGGGCGGGAGAGGAGACCCAGTACTTC. This translates into CASSRAGEETQYF.

This clonotype was seen a few times. The DNA is omitted, as the CDR3 cannot be located on it reliably, and the CDR3 follows TCRdb's listing. The chain joins TRBV12-3 or TRBV12-4 to TRBJ1-4; the D call in the table, TRBD1, was not verified against the DNA. The CDR3 is 16 residues long, counting both termini. CDR3 amino acids: CAGSPRDGQLMKNCFF.

This clonotype was recorded many times. The V and J genes are TRBV3-1 and TRBJ2-1; 7 bases are shared with TRBD1. The V gene end was trimmed by 3 bases and the J gene end by 10 bases; junction bases not matched to a gene: 12. Germline loops: CDR1 LGHDT, CDR2 YNNKEL (reference sequence). CDR3 size: 15 residues. This chain's CDR3 is CASSQEKGARGEQFF. The CDR3 nucleotides read TGTGCCAGCAGCCAGGAAAAGGGGGCAAGGGGGGAGCAGTTCTTC.

Only a few counts were recorded for this clonotype. The CDR3 coding sequence is TGTGCCAGCAGCTTAAGGCCGATAGATACGCAGTATTTT. This sequence encodes CASSLRPIDTQYF. The V gene is TRBV7-3, the J gene TRBJ2-3; no definite D call. There are 13 residues in the CDR3. V was shortened by 1 base and J by 5 bases, with 7 bases between the two germline ends. From germline, CDR1 is SGHTA and CDR2 FQGTGA.

This clonotype was observed at least ten times. This rearrangement joins TRBV2 to TRBJ2-1, with 8 positions matching TRBD2. The CDR3 is 16 amino acids. The J segment lost 0 bases and the V segment lost 5 bases, leaving 6 bases of the junction unmatched. Germline CDR1 is SNHLY and CDR2 is FYNNEI. CDR3 protein: CASSSMSGSSYNEQFF. The CDR3 DNA reads as TGTGCCAGCAGTTCAATGAGCGGGAGCTCCTACAATGAGCAGTTCTTC.

This clonotype was seen repeatedly, ten times or more. This chain connects TRBV28 to TRBJ1-5; D ambiguous. Looked up from germline, CDR1 is MDHEN and CDR2 is SYDVKM. The V end was cut by 1 base, the J end by 4 bases, with 8 bases between. This CDR3 has 14 residues. CDR3 sequence (DNA): TGTGCCAGCAGTTTATATGATTGGAATCAGCCCCAGCATTTT. Its protein product is CASSLYDWNQPQHF.

This clonotype has a count of ten or more. The V call is TRBV5-1, the J call TRBJ2-7, with a tentative D call TRBD2 (5 bases). CDR1 is SGHRS, CDR2 YFSETQ, per germline. Trimming shortened V by 5 bases and J by 1 base, and 10 bases separated the two germline ends. CDR3 size: 13 residues. CDR3 coding DNA: TGCGCCAGCAGGGAGAGCGGATCCTACGAGCAGTACTTC. It translates to CASRESGSYEQYF.

This clonotype has a count of ten or more. The chain has TRBV7-3 and TRBJ2-1; D unclear. V lost 2 bases, J lost 3 bases, and 11 bases lay in between. CDR3 length: 15 residues. Germline-derived CDR1 and CDR2 are SGHTA and FQGTGA. The CDR3 loop is CASSLSANIYNEQFF. For the CDR3, the DNA is TGTGCCAGCAGCTTATCAGCAAACATCTACAATGAGCAGTTCTTC.

In its sample, this clonotype was seen many times. This chain uses TRBV3-1 with TRBJ2-6; the D gene is possibly TRBD2 (5 bases). CDR1 LGHDT and CDR2 YNNKEL come from the germline V gene (reference sequence). The CDR3 runs to 18 residues. With 2 bases removed from V and 0 bases from J, the gap between germline ends came to 14 bases. The CDR3: CASSQNALSGSGANVLTF. The CDR3 DNA reads TGTGCCAGCAGCCAAAATGCGCTGAGCGGCTCTGGGGCCAACGTCCTGACTTTC. The full variable domain, completed using reference TRBV3-1 and TRBJ2-6, is DTAVSQTPKYLVTQMGNDKSIKCEQNLGHDTMYWYKQDSKKFLKIMFSYNNKELIINETVPNRFSPKSPDKAHLNLHINSLELGDSAVYFCASSQNALSGSGANVLTFGAGSRLTVL.

This clonotype was seen repeatedly, ten times or more. The chain combines TRBV24-1 with TRBJ2-1; D tentatively reads TRBD1 or TRBD2 (5 bases each). CDR3 length: 15 amino acids. Germline assignment: CDR1 KGHDR and CDR2 SFDVKD. V gave up 2 bases and J gave up 6 bases, with 13 bases separating them. The CDR3 nucleotides are TGTGCCACCAGTGATTGGGCAGGGAGCCCCAATGAGCAGTTCTTC. It is translated as CATSDWAGSPNEQFF.

This clonotype has at least ten counts. The chain recombines TRBV5-1 with TRBJ2-7; 11 nucleotides line up with TRBD2. Per the germline V gene, CDR1 is SGHRS and CDR2 is YFSETQ. CDR3 length: 15 amino acids. Unmatched junction bases numbered 7, after V lost 4 bases and J lost 4 bases. For the CDR3, the DNA is TGCGCCAGCAGCCGAGGGACTAGCGGCCTTTACGAGCAGTACTTC. This gives the protein CASSRGTSGLYEQYF.

This clonotype was seen a few times. CDR3 amino acids: CASSPPSGRAGYEQYF. The DNA of the CDR3 is TGCGCCAGCAGTCCCCCTAGCGGGAGGGCCGGGTACGAGCAGTACTTC. The chain couples TRBV5-1 to TRBJ2-7; 12 positions agree with TRBD2. Trimming cost V 5 bases and J 4 bases; bases outside gene matches: 10. The CDR3 has 16 amino acids. Germline assignment: CDR1 SGHRS and CDR2 YFSETQ.

This clonotype was counted at least ten times. The V gene is TRBV30, the J gene TRBJ2-7; 7 bases fit TRBD1. The CDR3 covers 15 residues. Germline loops: CDR1 GTSNPN, CDR2 SVGIG (reference sequence). V trimming: 0 bases; J trimming: 2 bases; junction bases outside the gene matches: 7. CDR3 sequence: CAWSVLRDSPYEQYF. As DNA, the CDR3 is TGTGCCTGGAGTGTGCTACGGGACAGCCCCTACGAGCAGTACTTC.

This clonotype was observed many times. The chain recombines TRBV14 with TRBJ1-6; no clear D gene. V was trimmed by 0 bases and J by 10 bases, leaving 10 bases between them. CDR3 length: 14 amino acids. Germline values: CDR1 SGHDN, CDR2 FVKESK. The DNA of the CDR3 is TGTGCCAGCAGCCAAGAGACCAGGCACTCACCCCTCCACTTT. Its translation: CASSQETRHSPLHF.

This clonotype came up many times. V and J are TRBV6-1 and TRBJ2-2, with D perhaps TRBD1 (6 bases). Trimming shortened V by 6 bases and J by 0 bases, and 11 bases separated the two germline ends. Germline V gene sequence: CDR1 MNHNS, CDR2 SASEGT. The CDR3 length is 15 residues. The CDR3 nucleotides are TGTGCCAGCAGATTGACAGGAGCGAACACCGGGGAGCTGTTTTTT. As protein: CASRLTGANTGELFF.

About this clonotype itself: This may be a read error, as it is one base from a much larger clone. This sequence joins TRBV7-9 and TRBJ2-3, with 12 bases aligning to TRBD2. The CDR3 contains 14 residues. Germline assignment: CDR1 SEHNR and CDR2 FQNEAQ (reference sequence). In nucleotides, the CDR3 is TGTGCCGGCAGCTCTAGCGGGGGGGGAGATACGCAGTATTTT. It is translated as CAGSSSGGGDTQYF. Complete variable domain (other parts from reference TRBV7-9 and TRBJ2-3): DTGVSQNPRHKITKRGQNVTFRCDPISEHNRLYWYRQTLGQGPEFLTYFQNEAQLEKSRLLSDRFSAERPKGSFSTLEIQRTEQGDSAMYLCAGSSSGGGDTQYFGPGTRLTVL.

In this sample, this clonotype turned up many times. V usage is TRBV7-8 and J usage is TRBJ2-2; 8 positions agree with TRBD2. J was trimmed by 4 bases and V by 4 bases; bases with no gene match: 5. The CDR3 contains 15 residues. Germline V lookup: CDR1 SGHVS, CDR2 FQNEAQ. DNA for the CDR3: TGTGCCAGCAGCTCAGCGGGAGTTAGCACCGGGGAGCTGTTTTTT. Protein product: CASSSAGVSTGELFF.

This clonotype was counted many times. This chain uses TRBV28 with TRBJ2-3, with 13 bases aligning to TRBD2. From germline, CDR1 is MDHEN and CDR2 SYDVKM. The CDR3 contains 14 residues. The V segment lost 8 bases and the J segment 10 bases; nucleotides outside the gene matches: 9. The CDR3 sequence is CASHPGLAGLAQYF. The CDR3 bases are TGTGCCAGCCACCCGGGACTAGCGGGACTGGCGCAGTATTTT.

This clonotype was found many times. The chain employs TRBV6-1 and TRBJ2-4, with D possibly TRBD2 on 5 matching bases. CDR1 and CDR2 from the germline V gene are MNHNS and SASEGT. The CDR3 loop spans 15 amino acids. V lost 0 bases and J lost 0, with 6 bases in between. In DNA, the CDR3 is TGTGCCAGCAGTGAAGCCCGGGGAGCCAAAAACATTCAGTACTTC. The encoded protein is CASSEARGAKNIQYF.